The T cell receptor (beta chain) under discussion was sequenced for a study of T cell repertoires in cytomegalovirus infection. Trimming at V came to 1 base and at J to 0 bases, leaving 3 bases not matched to a gene. Germline CDR1 and CDR2: SGHTA and FQGNSA. The CDR3 totals 15 residues. TCRdb re-analysed the reads in MiXCR, keeping a single row per CDR3 protein. The repertoire holds some 500,000 distinct CDR3 sequences, with 25% to 35% as singletons. This clonotype was picked up many times. The antigen is not known. The V and J genes are TRBV7-2 and TRBJ2-7, with 7 bases lining up with TRBD2. The specimen comprised cultured PBMCs, sampled from culture after CMV antigen stimulation. The sequence derives from a human donor in good health (CMV status not recorded). Some clones in this sample may be carry-over from other donors' samples. The DNA of the CDR3 is TGTGCCAGCAGCTTAGTCAGCGGGAACTCCTACGAGCAGTACTTC. Its translation is CASSLVSGNSYEQYF.